A selection of T cell receptor beta chains follows, all from one sample in a study of blood T cells in healthy people across ages. Each CDR3 protein gets one entry after TCRdb re-called the 5' RACE reads with MiXCR. The sample has fewer than 900,000 distinct CDR3 sequences; roughly two fifths are singletons. The sample was blood. The receptors here all came from a woman aged 60-70 years in good health. The CDR3 runs from the conserved cysteine through the conserved F or W. The D gene is left open where the match is weak. For some rows the clone size is stated as once, few or many, or as a class when expanded; others skip it.

TRBV24-1,TRBJ2-4,NA,NA,TGTGCCACCAGTGATGGGGGACGGGGCTTGGACAAAAACATTCAGTACTTC,CATSDGGRGLDKNIQYF
TRBV18,TRBJ1-1,TRBD1,few,TGTGCCAGCTCCGCCTCGACAGGGGCGAACACTGAAGCTTTCTTT,CASSASTGANTEAFF
TRBV7-2,TRBJ1-5,NA,NA,TGTGCCAGCAGCTTAGGGGGTGGGTCGCCCCAGCATTTT,CASSLGGGSPQHF
TRBV4-1,TRBJ2-7,NA,few,TGCGCCAGCAGCCAAGGGGAGATTGAGCAGTACTTC,CASSQGEIEQYF
TRBV11-2,TRBJ2-1,TRBD2,NA,TGTGCCAGCAGCTTAGATCCGGGACTAGGTGAGCAGTTCTTC,CASSLDPGLGEQFF
TRBV15,TRBJ1-2,TRBD1,few,TGTGCCACCAGCAGTTTCGGACAGGGGTATGGCTACACCTTC,CATSSFGQGYGYTF
TRBV7-9,TRBJ1-5,NA,few,TGTGCCAGCAGCGCCCAGGGGAATCAGCCCCAGCATTTT,CASSAQGNQPQHF
TRBV19,TRBJ2-3,NA,NA,TGTGCCAGTGCAAGGCTAGCTCCAGATACGCAGTATTTT,CASARLAPDTQYF
TRBV4-3,TRBJ2-1,NA,NA,TGCGCCAGCAGCCCGCAGTTGGTTGGGTCCCACAATGAGCAGTTCTTC,CASSPQLVGSHNEQFF
TRBV5-1,TRBJ2-1,NA,many,TGCGCCAGCAGCTTGACTGTGTCCGGGGCCTCAGGGAATGAGCAGTTCTTC,CASSLTVSGASGNEQFF
TRBV29-1,TRBJ2-3,NA,few,TGCAGCGTTCTAGGGAGGTTGACCACAGATACGCAGTATTTT,CSVLGRLTTDTQYF
TRBV6-1,TRBJ2-1,TRBD2,NA,TGTGCCAGCAGTCGAGAACTAGCGGGTCGTTCCTACAATGAGCAGTTCTTC,CASSRELAGRSYNEQFF
TRBV12-3/TRBV12-4,TRBJ1-5,NA,few,TGTGCCAGCAGTTACACCCCGCCAGGGGCAGATCAGCCCCAGCATTTT,CASSYTPPGADQPQHF
TRBV9,TRBJ1-6,TRBD1,NA,TGTGCCAGCAGCGCCCAGAGACAGGGGGATTCACCCCTCCACTTT,CASSAQRQGDSPLHF
TRBV29-1,TRBJ2-1,NA,many,TGCAGCGTAACCGGGACCGAGGCCTACAATGAGCAGTTCTTC,CSVTGTEAYNEQFF
TRBV6-1,TRBJ1-5,TRBD1,NA,TGTGCCAGCAGTGCACAGGGGGCGCCCGGCAATCAGCCCCAGCATTTT,CASSAQGAPGNQPQHF
TRBV20-1,TRBJ1-5,TRBD1,few,TGCAGTGCTAGCCAGGGGGGTGGCAATCAGCCCCAGCATTTT,CSASQGGGNQPQHF
TRBV6-5,TRBJ2-7,NA,NA,TGTGCCAGCAAGTCAGGTGGCTACGAGCAGTACTTC,CASKSGGYEQYF
TRBV7-3,TRBJ2-1,NA,few,TGTGCCAGCAGCTCCCTAGGTCGGGAGCAGTTCTTC,CASSSLGREQFF
TRBV25-1,TRBJ1-5,NA,NA,TGTGCCAGCAGTGAGGTTTATAGCAATCAGCCCCAGCATTTT,CASSEVYSNQPQHF
TRBV20-1,TRBJ2-5,TRBD2,NA,TGCAGTGCAAAAAGTAGCGGGGTGGGAGAGACCCAGTACTTC,CSAKSSGVGETQYF
TRBV3-1,TRBJ2-7,TRBD2,NA,TGTGCCAGCAGTCGGACTAGCGGGGTGAGTTACGAGCAGTACTTC,CASSRTSGVSYEQYF
TRBV5-5,TRBJ1-4,NA,few,TGTGCCAGCGGTCCGGACACCACAGGACCCGATGAAAAACTGTTTTTT,CASGPDTTGPDEKLFF
TRBV30,TRBJ2-1,TRBD1,NA,TGTGCCTGTCTCCGGGACAGCTTAAATGAGCAGTTCTTC,CACLRDSLNEQFF
TRBV3-1,TRBJ2-3,NA,few,TGTGCCAGCAGCCAACAGCGACTAGTCACAGATACGCAGTATTTT,CASSQQRLVTDTQYF
TRBV7-2,TRBJ2-3,TRBD2,many,TGTGCCAGCAGCCCCTTAGCGGGGAGAACAGATACGCAGTATTTT,CASSPLAGRTDTQYF
TRBV9,TRBJ2-1,TRBD2,many,TGTGCCAGCAGCGAGACTAGCGGGGCCCACAATGAGCAGTTCTTC,CASSETSGAHNEQFF
TRBV6-2/TRBV6-3,TRBJ2-1,TRBD2,NA,TGTGCCAGCACCTTAGGCGCGGGAGGGCCTACCGATGAGCAGTTCTTC,CASTLGAGGPTDEQFF
TRBV7-2,TRBJ2-3,NA,few,TGTGCCAGCAGCTTGTACTTCGGGGATACGCAGTATTTT,CASSLYFGDTQYF
TRBV9,TRBJ2-3,TRBD2,few,TGTGCCAGCAGCGTAGGGGGACTAGCGTGGGATACGCAGTATTTT,CASSVGGLAWDTQYF
TRBV9,TRBJ1-2,NA,NA,TGTGCCAGCAGCGTAGACCTCTCTAACTATGGCTACACCTTC,CASSVDLSNYGYTF
TRBV27,TRBJ2-7,TRBD1,NA,TGTGCCAGCAGGGCTGAAACAGGGGTCCCCTACGAGCAGTACTTC,CASRAETGVPYEQYF
TRBV7-2,TRBJ2-5,TRBD2,NA,TGTGCCAGCAGCTTATCAGGCGGGGGGGCCGGTGAGACCCAGTACTTC,CASSLSGGGAGETQYF
TRBV7-2,TRBJ2-3,NA,NA,TGTGCCAACAGCTCCGGGGGTTACAGGGTTACAGATACGCAGTATTTT,CANSSGGYRVTDTQYF
TRBV7-2,TRBJ1-1,TRBD1,few,TGTGCCAGCAGCGCAGGGGGCGGGTTGGACACTGAAGCTTTCTTT,CASSAGGGLDTEAFF
TRBV4-2,TRBJ2-1,NA,many,TGTGCCAGCAGCCAAGAGAAAGGCTTTTCCTACAATGAGCAGTTCTTC,CASSQEKGFSYNEQFF
TRBV7-2,TRBJ2-7,TRBD2,few,TGTGCCAGCAGCTTAATGGGTAGCGGGGGCATAAGCTCCTACGAGCAGTACTTC,CASSLMGSGGISSYEQYF
TRBV6-2/TRBV6-3,TRBJ2-1,TRBD2,few,TGTGCCAGCAGTTCCCGCCCCCCGGGGGGCTACAATGAGCAGTTCTTC,CASSSRPPGGYNEQFF